The 27 T cell receptor beta chains below come from one sample, sequenced in a study of regulatory T cells. The study, taken as a whole, reports: Hydrophobic residues at CDR3 positions 6 and 7 were enriched in conventional CD4+ T cells of CD3G-deficient patients.

Primers: 52 TRBV forward and 13 TRBJ reverse. Method: immunoSEQ multiplex PCR; TCRdb's copy keeps in-frame clones and lacks some. The sample records about 23,000 clones, roughly 88% being singletons. No antigen is known for these receptors. The sample was conventional CD4+ T cells sorted from blood. The source of these receptors is a child under 18 with CD3G deficiency.

The J gene is TRBJ2-2, the V gene TRBV5-1; D may be TRBD2 (5 bases). The ends were cut back, 4 bases at V and 4 bases at J, with 14 bases in the middle. Per the germline V gene, CDR1 is SGHRS and CDR2 is YFSETQ. The CDR3 has 15 residues. The CDR3 nucleotides are TGCGCCAGCAGCCCGGGCGACCGGGGCACCGGGGAGCTGTTTTTT. It is translated as CASSPGDRGTGELFF.

The V call is TRBV28, the J call TRBJ2-7, with 12 bases identical to TRBD2. Germline-derived CDR1 and CDR2 are MDHEN and SYDVKM. J gave up 4 bases and V 5 bases, and 6 bases lay outside the gene matches. The CDR3 length is 15 residues. CDR3 DNA: TGTGCCAGCAGTAGGTCCGGACTAGCGGGATACGAGCAGTACTTC. As protein: CASSRSGLAGYEQYF.

The chain joins TRBV5-1 to TRBJ2-3; tentatively, D is TRBD2 (5 bases). CDR1 SGHRS and CDR2 YFSETQ come from the germline V gene. Trimming removed 4 bases at V and 4 bases at J, with 13 bases between. CDR3 length equals 14 residues. CDR3 coding DNA: TGCGCCAGCAGCGCGGGCGGAGGCGCAGATACGCAGTATTTT. Amino acids: CASSAGGGADTQYF. Looking up the rest from reference TRBV5-1 and TRBJ2-3 gives the full variable domain: KAGVTQTPRYLIKTRGQQVTLSCSPISGHRSVSWYQQTPGQGLQFLFEYFSETQRNKGNFPGRFSGRQFSNSRSEMNVSTLELGDSALYLCASSAGGGADTQYFGPGTRLTVL.

The chain is built from TRBV6-6 and TRBJ2-7; D perhaps matches TRBD2 (6 bases). The CDR3 totals 14 residues. Trimming removed 6 bases at V and 3 bases at J, with 15 bases between. Germline V gives CDR1 MNHNY, CDR2 SVGAGI (reference sequence). CDR3: CASRKSGLSYEQYF. As DNA, the CDR3 is TGTGCCAGCAGGAAGTCGGGACTCAGCTACGAGCAGTACTTC.

The rearrangement links TRBV28 to TRBJ1-2; 11 bases map to TRBD1. The V and J ends lost 3 bases and 8 bases, in that order; junction bases with no gene match: 11. CDR1 and CDR2 from the germline V gene are MDHEN and SYDVKM. The CDR3 extends over 16 amino acids. DNA for the CDR3: TGTGCCAGCAGTTTCCATCGGACAGGGGGCATAGGGGGCTACACCTTC. Amino acids: CASSFHRTGGIGGYTF.

This clone was observed once. The rearrangement links TRBV5-1 to TRBJ1-2; possible D gene TRBD1, 5 bases. The CDR3 covers 13 residues. The V end was cut by 2 bases, the J end by 6 bases, with 11 bases between. Germline V gives CDR1 SGHRS, CDR2 YFSETQ. The DNA of the CDR3 is TGCGCCAGCAGCTTAAGGCCAGGGAATGGCTACACCTTC. Its translation is CASSLRPGNGYTF.

This chain links TRBV7-8 with TRBJ2-7, with D unclear. Germline CDR1 and CDR2: SGHVS and FQNEAQ. Trimming removed 1 base at V and 6 bases at J, with 10 bases between. CDR3 size: 13 residues. The CDR3 coding sequence is TGTGCCAGCAGCTTAGAGCGACAAGGCGAGCAGTACTTC. This codes for CASSLERQGEQYF.

The V and J genes are TRBV4-1 and TRBJ1-4; 9 bases are a match to TRBD1. Trimming took 4 bases from V and 4 from J; bases not matched to a gene: 7. Germline loops: CDR1 MGHRA, CDR2 YSYEKL. The CDR3 totals 16 residues. The CDR3 spells CASSRVGTGSNEKLFF. CDR3 coding DNA: TGCGCCAGCAGCCGCGTCGGGACAGGGAGTAATGAAAAACTGTTTTTT.

As to this clone: The junction and the germline gene differ at one end; a read error may be behind it. The chain uses TRBV7-8 and TRBJ2-3, with 9 bases that match TRBD2. The CDR3 is 15 amino acids. The germline V gene has CDR1 SGHVS and CDR2 FQNEAQ. CDR3: CASSSYGTSRDTQYF. Written as DNA, the CDR3 is TGTGCCAGCAGCTCCTACGGGACTAGCAGAGATACGCAGTATTTT.

The chain uses TRBV19 and TRBJ1-1; 7 nucleotides align to TRBD1. The CDR3 covers 15 residues. The trim removed 5 bases at V and 5 bases at J, leaving 11 bases unmatched. CDR1 is LNHDA and CDR2 is SQIVND in the germline V gene (reference sequence). The CDR3 nucleotides are TGTGCCAGTAGTTCTCGACAGGGAGGAGGAACTGAAGCTTTCTTT. Translated, it gives CASSSRQGGGTEAFF.

This clone was detected once. The rearrangement links TRBV6-6 to TRBJ2-7; possible D gene TRBD1, 5 bases. V lost 6 bases and J lost 2, with 14 bases in between. The CDR3 loop spans 14 amino acids. Per germline, CDR1 MNHNY and CDR2 SVGAGI (reference sequence). CDR3 amino acids: CASRASGLTYEQYF. The CDR3 DNA reads as TGTGCCAGCAGAGCCTCAGGGTTGACCTACGAGCAGTACTTC.

This clone was recorded only once. V and J are TRBV5-1 and TRBJ2-1; D is unclear. The germline V gene has CDR1 SGHRS and CDR2 YFSETQ. This CDR3 region has 17 residues. V was cut by 4 bases and J by 0 bases, with 17 bases left in between. In DNA, the CDR3 is TGCGCCAGCAGCCCAGGAGTGGGGAAGAGCTCCTACAATGAGCAGTTCTTC. Its translation is CASSPGVGKSSYNEQFF. Combining the CDR3 with reference TRBV5-1 and TRBJ2-1 gives the whole variable domain KAGVTQTPRYLIKTRGQQVTLSCSPISGHRSVSWYQQTPGQGLQFLFEYFSETQRNKGNFPGRFSGRQFSNSRSEMNVSTLELGDSALYLCASSPGVGKSSYNEQFFGPGTRLTVL.

The rearrangement links TRBV18 to TRBJ2-7, with 7 bases fitting TRBD2. The germline V gene has CDR1 KGHSH and CDR2 LQKENI. V shed 3 bases and J 2 bases; nucleotides not matched to a gene: 7. The CDR3 is 15 residues long. In nucleotides, the CDR3 is TGTGCCAGCTCACCTACGGGACGGGGGGCCTACGAGCAGTACTTC. Translation: CASSPTGRGAYEQYF.

The chain is built from TRBV11-2 and TRBJ2-7, with 8 bases fitting TRBD2. This CDR3 comprises 18 residues. V lost 0 bases to trimming and J lost 2 bases; unmatched junction nucleotides: 12. Germline V gives CDR1 SGHAT, CDR2 FQNNGV. CDR3 in DNA: TGTGCCAGCAGCTTAGATCACCATAATAGCGGGAACCCCTACGAGCAGTACTTC. It specifies CASSLDHHNSGNPYEQYF. The full variable domain, in which reference TRBV11-2 and TRBJ2-7 provide the parts outside the CDR3, is EAGVAQSPRYKIIEKRQSVAFWCNPISGHATLYWYQQILGQGPKLLIQFQNNGVVDDSQLPKDRFSAERLKGVDSTLKIQPAKLEDSAVYLCASSLDHHNSGNPYEQYFGPGTRLTVT.

This chain uses TRBV28 with TRBJ1-1; tentatively, D is TRBD1 (6 bases). In germline, CDR1 is MDHEN, CDR2 SYDVKM. Deletions cut 3 bases from V and 4 bases from J, with 15 bases between. The CDR3 sequence is 15 residues long. The CDR3 loop reads CASSLRGARGTEAFF. CDR3 nucleotides: TGTGCCAGCAGTTTGCGGGGGGCTCGCGGCACTGAAGCTTTCTTT.

This chain connects TRBV20-1 to TRBJ2-3, with a tentative D call TRBD2 (5 bases). The CDR3 covers 11 residues. Germline CDR1 is DFQATT and CDR2 is SNEGSKA (reference sequence). Trimming stripped 6 bases from V and 3 bases from J, with 7 bases between. The CDR3 DNA reads TGCAGTGCCCTAGCAACAGATACGCAGTATTTT. Protein product: CSALATDTQYF.

The J gene is TRBJ2-7, the V gene TRBV6-1; possible D gene TRBD2, 6 bases. Germline V lookup: CDR1 MNHNS, CDR2 SASEGT. The CDR3 totals 13 residues. Trimming cost V 7 bases and J 2 bases, with 12 bases left between them. The CDR3 nucleotides read TGTGCCAGCATTGGGCGGGGAACCTACGAGCAGTACTTC. It translates to CASIGRGTYEQYF.

The sample holds one count of this clone. The CDR3 region has the DNA TGCGCCAGCAGCTTGACAGGGGGCGAGGTAGCTTTCTTT. Its protein is CASSLTGGEVAFF. The chain has TRBV5-1 and TRBJ1-1; 9 bases fit TRBD1. The CDR3 has 13 amino acids. CDR1 and CDR2 (germline): SGHRS, YFSETQ. V lost 1 base and J lost 10; bases outside the gene matches: 5.

This clone was seen only a few times. The chain couples TRBV7-2 to TRBJ2-1, with D possibly TRBD2 on 6 matching bases. CDR1 SGHTA and CDR2 FQGNSA come from the germline V gene. With 2 bases removed from V and 5 bases from J, the gap between germline ends came to 13 bases. The CDR3 runs to 15 residues. CDR3 sequence reads: CASSLMGGRNNEQFF. Here the CDR3 DNA reads TGTGCCAGCAGCTTAATGGGGGGACGTAACAATGAGCAGTTCTTC.

There are a few counts of this clone. The gene calls are TRBV5-3 and TRBJ2-5, with D tentatively TRBD1 or TRBD2 (5 bases each). TRBV5-3 is annotated as an ORF whose role is uncertain. This CDR3 spans 15 amino acids. Trimming cost V 2 bases and J 1 base, with 12 bases left between them. The CDR3 protein is CARSLGTTPQETQYF. CDR3 bases: TGTGCCAGAAGCTTAGGGACCACCCCCCAAGAGACCCAGTACTTC.

This sequence joins TRBV27 and TRBJ2-1, with 11 bases lining up with TRBD2. CDR1 MNHEY and CDR2 SMNVEV come from the germline V gene (reference sequence). V lost 4 bases to trimming and J lost 9 bases; unmatched junction nucleotides: 5. The CDR3 extends over 14 amino acids. CDR3 DNA: TGTGCCAGCAGTTCGACTAGCGGGAAGGGTGAGCAGTTCTTC. Encoded protein: CASSSTSGKGEQFF.

The chain links TRBV28 to TRBJ1-2; 7 bases are shared with TRBD1. CDR3 length equals 13 residues. The V and J ends lost 5 bases and 5 bases, in that order; junction bases with no gene match: 5. The germline V gene encodes CDR1 MDHEN and CDR2 SYDVKM. CDR3 sequence (DNA): TGTGCCAGCAGTCAAAGACAGGGATATGGCTACACCTTC. Its translation is CASSQRQGYGYTF.

V and J are TRBV28 and TRBJ1-2, with TRBD1 matching 8 bases. V shed 4 bases and J 7 bases; nucleotides not matched to a gene: 8. Germline values: CDR1 MDHEN, CDR2 SYDVKM. The CDR3 contains 14 residues. The CDR3 spells CASSSDRGPGGYTF. The CDR3 DNA is TGTGCCAGCAGTTCAGACAGGGGCCCAGGTGGCTACACCTTC.

This clone was recorded only once. The rearrangement uses TRBV28 and TRBJ2-7, with 8 nucleotides matching TRBD1. The CDR3 contains 16 residues. Germline V gene data show CDR1 as MDHEN and CDR2 as SYDVKM. The trim removed 3 bases at V and 2 bases at J, leaving 9 bases unmatched. As DNA, the CDR3 is TGTGCCAGCAGTTTGACCGGACAGGGAAGGACCTACGAGCAGTACTTC. It encodes CASSLTGQGRTYEQYF.

The gene calls are TRBV7-9 and TRBJ2-4, with 12 bases matching TRBD2. Per germline, CDR1 SEHNR and CDR2 FQNEAQ (reference sequence). This CDR3 comprises 17 residues. J was trimmed by 0 bases and V by 2 bases; bases with no gene match: 2. The CDR3 sequence is CASSLTLAGGAKNIQYF. The CDR3 DNA is TGTGCCAGCAGCTTAACACTAGCGGGAGGAGCCAAAAACATTCAGTACTTC.

The chain uses TRBV5-1 and TRBJ1-1; 8 positions match TRBD1. V trimming: 4 bases; J trimming: 10 bases; junction bases outside the gene matches: 9. Per germline, CDR1 SGHRS and CDR2 YFSETQ. This CDR3 is 13 amino acids long. CDR3 DNA sequence: TGCGCCAGCAGCCCCGGACAGGGACGGAGAGCTTTCTTT. Its protein is CASSPGQGRRAFF.

This clone was seen more than once but under ten times. The gene calls are TRBV28 and TRBJ2-4; 9 bases are shared with TRBD1. The V and J ends lost 3 bases and 7 bases, in that order; junction bases with no gene match: 4. The germline CDR1 and CDR2 sequences are MDHEN and SYDVKM. The CDR3 totals 14 residues. In DNA, the CDR3 is TGTGCCAGCAGTTTGTCCGGGACAGGGAACATTCAGTACTTC. Translation gives CASSLSGTGNIQYF.